The 6 T cell receptor beta chains in this list originate from one sample, sequenced in a study of blood T cell repertoires in COVID-19. Profiling relied on immunoSEQ multiplex PCR, and the TCRdb table lists in-frame clones only, not all of them. This sample has 200,000 to 250,000 clones; roughly four fifths occur once, and the top ten carry less than 6%. The specimen sequenced was peripheral blood. Source of these receptors: a woman in her sixties or seventies with COVID-19, enrolled during active disease.

This chain connects TRBV5-1 to TRBJ2-7; weak D call: TRBD2 (5 bases). The CDR3 length is 13 residues. The V end lost 2 bases, the J end lost 0 bases, and 6 bases lay between the germline ends. Looked up from germline, CDR1 is SGHRS and CDR2 is YFSETQ. The CDR3 nucleotides are TGCGCCAGCAGCTTCGGGGTCTCCTACGAGCAGTACTTC. Translation: CASSFGVSYEQYF.

The V gene is TRBV25-1, the J gene TRBJ1-1, with 9 bases that match TRBD1. After removal of 2 bases from V and 1 base from J, the junction contained 5 bases not matched to a gene. The V gene's germline CDR1 is MGHDK and CDR2 SYGVNS. The CDR3 has 16 amino acids. The CDR3 sequence: CASSEEWGQGNTEAFF. CDR3 coding DNA: TGTGCCAGCAGTGAAGAGTGGGGACAGGGGAACACTGAAGCTTTCTTT.

The V and J genes are TRBV7-9 and TRBJ1-1; no clear D. V was clipped by 5 bases and J by 1 base, with 8 bases between them. Germline V gene lookup returns CDR1 SEHNR and CDR2 FQNEAQ (reference sequence). The CDR3 sequence is 13 residues long. The CDR3 loop reads CASSRTRNTEAFF. CDR3 sequence (DNA): TGTGCCAGCAGCAGGACTAGGAACACTGAAGCTTTCTTT.

This chain links TRBV27 with TRBJ1-5; D is unclear. Germline V gene data show CDR1 as MNHEY and CDR2 as SMNVEV (reference sequence). This CDR3 has 15 residues. V lost 6 bases and J 4 bases, leaving 16 bases between the germline ends. The CDR3 protein is CASRPAQVRNQPQHF. The DNA for the CDR3 is TGTGCCAGCAGACCGGCTCAGGTCCGTAATCAGCCCCAGCATTTT.

The chain couples TRBV27 to TRBJ1-1, with D possibly TRBD1 on 6 matching bases. The germline CDR1 and CDR2 sequences are MNHEY and SMNVEV (reference sequence). V was shortened by 4 bases and J by 5 bases, with 11 bases between the two germline ends. The CDR3 runs to 13 residues. This chain's CDR3 is CASSWGRGTEAFF. The CDR3 bases are TGTGCCAGCAGTTGGGGGCGAGGGACTGAAGCTTTCTTT.

The chain links TRBV5-1 to TRBJ1-3; D not resolved. The V and J ends lost 4 bases and 2 bases respectively, with 10 bases between them. The CDR3 runs to 14 residues. Germline V lookup: CDR1 SGHRS, CDR2 YFSETQ. The CDR3 coding sequence is TGCGCCAGCAGCCACGGGGAGGCTGGAAACACCATATATTTT. This codes for CASSHGEAGNTIYF.